This TCR beta chain derives from a study of T cells in Graves' hyperthyroidism and ophthalmopathy. Study as a whole: Initial diagnosis, before any treatment, was when peripheral blood was collected. Study conclusions and caveats: Blood samples included most of the expanded thyroid clonotypes exceeding 0.001. Ophthalmopathy and stable hyperthyroidism were separated by a 13 V-J model.

This clonotype came up many times. Its specificity is unknown. Amplification of TCR beta CDR3 regions was performed using RNA transcripts as template. The TCR CDR3 first-round RT-PCR relied on the HTBI primer set. TCRdb processed the multiplex PCR reads anew with MiXCR; each CDR3 protein has one entry. The sample lists hundreds of thousands of distinct CDR3 sequences, 13% seen once, with around a tenth in the top ten. The study excluded patients with uncontrolled infection, other autoimmune disease, pregnancy or lactation. This receptor was obtained from a woman aged 18-30 years with Graves' hyperthyroidism. What was sequenced was blood.

CDR3 coding DNA: TGTGCCAGCAGCACGGCGACGCGGGGGCCCTATGGCTACACCTTC. It translates to CASSTATRGPYGYTF. The chain recombines TRBV12-3 or TRBV12-4 with TRBJ1-2; maybe TRBD1 (6 bases). Trimming left V 6 bases short and J 4 bases short, with 18 bases between. The CDR3 runs 15 residues.